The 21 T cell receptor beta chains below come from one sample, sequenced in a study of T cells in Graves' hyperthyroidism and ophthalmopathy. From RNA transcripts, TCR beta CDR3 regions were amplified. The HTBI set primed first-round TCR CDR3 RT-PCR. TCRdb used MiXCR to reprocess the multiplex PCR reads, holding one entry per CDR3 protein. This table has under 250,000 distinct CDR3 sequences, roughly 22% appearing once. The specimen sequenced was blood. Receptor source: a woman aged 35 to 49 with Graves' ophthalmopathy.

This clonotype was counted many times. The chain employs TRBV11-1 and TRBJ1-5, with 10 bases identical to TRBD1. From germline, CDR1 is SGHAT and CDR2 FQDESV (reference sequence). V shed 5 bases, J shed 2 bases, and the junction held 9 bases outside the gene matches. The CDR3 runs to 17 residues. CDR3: CASSGTGDISGNQPQHF. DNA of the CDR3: TGTGCCAGCAGCGGGACAGGGGATATTTCGGGCAATCAGCCCCAGCATTTT.

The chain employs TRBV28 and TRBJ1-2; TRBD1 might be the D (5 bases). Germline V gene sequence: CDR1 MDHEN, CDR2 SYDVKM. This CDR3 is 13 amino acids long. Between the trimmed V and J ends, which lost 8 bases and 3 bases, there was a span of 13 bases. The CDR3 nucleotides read TGTGCCAGCGGTGGGGGTTCGGACTATGGCTACACCTTC. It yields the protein CASGGGSDYGYTF.

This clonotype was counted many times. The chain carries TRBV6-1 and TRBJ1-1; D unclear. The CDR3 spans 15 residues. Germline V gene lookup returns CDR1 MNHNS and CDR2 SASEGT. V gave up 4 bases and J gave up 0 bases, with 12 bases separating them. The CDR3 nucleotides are TGTGCCAGCAGTGCGGGGTCGAACATGAACACTGAAGCTTTCTTT. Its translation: CASSAGSNMNTEAFF.

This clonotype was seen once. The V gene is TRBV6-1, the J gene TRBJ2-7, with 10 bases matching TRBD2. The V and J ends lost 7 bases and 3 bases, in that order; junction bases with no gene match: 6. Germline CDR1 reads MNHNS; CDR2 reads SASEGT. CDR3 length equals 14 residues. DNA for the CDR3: TGTGCCAGCAAATGGACTAGCGGAAACTACGAGCAGTACTTC. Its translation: CASKWTSGNYEQYF.

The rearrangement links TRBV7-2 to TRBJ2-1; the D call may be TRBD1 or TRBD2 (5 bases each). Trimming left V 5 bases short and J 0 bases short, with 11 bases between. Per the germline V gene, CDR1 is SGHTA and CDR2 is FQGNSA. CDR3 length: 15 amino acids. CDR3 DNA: TGTGCCAGCAGCCGACCGGGGCCCTCCTACAATGAGCAGTTCTTC. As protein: CASSRPGPSYNEQFF.

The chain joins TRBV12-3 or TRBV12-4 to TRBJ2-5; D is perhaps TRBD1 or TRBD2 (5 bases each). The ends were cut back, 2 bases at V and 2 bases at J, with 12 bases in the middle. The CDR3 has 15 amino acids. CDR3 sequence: CASSLSWDRQETQYF. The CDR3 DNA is TGTGCCAGCAGTTTAAGCTGGGACCGACAAGAGACCCAGTACTTC.

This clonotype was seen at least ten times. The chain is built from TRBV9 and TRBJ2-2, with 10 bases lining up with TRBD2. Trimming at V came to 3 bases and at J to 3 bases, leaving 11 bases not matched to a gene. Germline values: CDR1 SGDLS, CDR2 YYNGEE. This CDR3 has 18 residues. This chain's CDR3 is CASSALTSGPRDTGELFF. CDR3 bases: TGTGCCAGCAGCGCCCTGACTAGCGGGCCACGAGACACCGGGGAGCTGTTTTTT.

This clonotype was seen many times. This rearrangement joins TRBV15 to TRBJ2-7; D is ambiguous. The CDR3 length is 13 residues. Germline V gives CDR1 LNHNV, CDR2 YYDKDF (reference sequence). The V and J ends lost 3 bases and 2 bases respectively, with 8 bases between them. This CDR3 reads CATSSYGTYEQYF. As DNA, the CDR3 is TGTGCCACCAGCAGTTACGGCACCTACGAGCAGTACTTC.

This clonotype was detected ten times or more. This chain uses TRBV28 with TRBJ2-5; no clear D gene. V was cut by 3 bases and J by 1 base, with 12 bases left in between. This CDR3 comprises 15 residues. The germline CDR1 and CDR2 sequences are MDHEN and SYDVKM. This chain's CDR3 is CASSFIGRSQETQYF. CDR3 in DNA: TGTGCCAGCAGTTTTATAGGTAGAAGCCAAGAGACCCAGTACTTC.

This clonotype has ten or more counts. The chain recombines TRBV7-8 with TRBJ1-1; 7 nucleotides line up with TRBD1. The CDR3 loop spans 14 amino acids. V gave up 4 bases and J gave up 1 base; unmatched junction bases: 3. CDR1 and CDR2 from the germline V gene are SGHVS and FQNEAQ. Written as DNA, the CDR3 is TGTGCCAGCAGCTACGACAGGGAGAACACTGAAGCTTTCTTT. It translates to CASSYDRENTEAFF.

CDR3 coding DNA: TGTGCCAGCAGTTCGGGACTAGCGGGAGGGCCGCGAGAGACCCAGTACTTC. Protein: CASSSGLAGGPRETQYF. The rearrangement joins TRBV25-1 to TRBJ2-5, with 16 bases identical to TRBD2. The CDR3 spans 17 residues. V shed 5 bases, J shed 4 bases, and the junction held 7 bases outside the gene matches. Germline V gene sequence: CDR1 MGHDK, CDR2 SYGVNS.

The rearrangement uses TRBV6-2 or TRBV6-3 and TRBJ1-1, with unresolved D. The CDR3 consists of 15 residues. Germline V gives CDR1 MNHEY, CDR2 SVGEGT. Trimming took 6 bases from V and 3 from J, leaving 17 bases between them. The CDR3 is CASSDRDGGDTEAFF. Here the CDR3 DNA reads TGTGCCAGCAGCGACCGTGACGGCGGGGACACTGAAGCTTTCTTT.

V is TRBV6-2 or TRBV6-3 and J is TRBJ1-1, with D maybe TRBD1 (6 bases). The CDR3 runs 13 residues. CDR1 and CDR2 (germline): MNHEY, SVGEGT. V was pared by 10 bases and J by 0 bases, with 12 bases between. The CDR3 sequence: CAILGHLNTEAFF. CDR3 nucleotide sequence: TGTGCCATCTTGGGACACTTGAACACTGAAGCTTTCTTT.

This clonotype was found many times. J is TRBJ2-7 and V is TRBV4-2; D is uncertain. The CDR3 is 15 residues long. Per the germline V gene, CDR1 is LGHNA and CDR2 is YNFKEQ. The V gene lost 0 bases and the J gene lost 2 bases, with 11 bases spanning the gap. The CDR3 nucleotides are TGTGCCAGCAGCCAAGATCTCGCGCAAGCCTACGAGCAGTACTTC. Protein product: CASSQDLAQAYEQYF.

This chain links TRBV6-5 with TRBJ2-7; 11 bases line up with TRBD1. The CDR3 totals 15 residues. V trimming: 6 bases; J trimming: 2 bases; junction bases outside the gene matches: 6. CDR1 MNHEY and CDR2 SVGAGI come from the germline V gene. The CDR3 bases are TGTGCCAGCAGATTAGGACAGGGGGCGACCTACGAGCAGTACTTC. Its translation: CASRLGQGATYEQYF.

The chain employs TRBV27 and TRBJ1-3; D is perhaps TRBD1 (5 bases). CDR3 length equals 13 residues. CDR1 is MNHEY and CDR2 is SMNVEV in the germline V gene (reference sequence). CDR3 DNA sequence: TGTGCGACGCGGGGAGGGGCTGGAAACACCATATATTTT. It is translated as CATRGGAGNTIYF.

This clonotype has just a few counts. This CDR3 is CASSYGGTQYF. CDR3 bases: TGTGCCAGCAGTTACGGAGGGACCCAGTACTTC. V usage is TRBV6-5 and J usage is TRBJ2-5; TRBD2 might be the D (5 bases). Trimming stripped 2 bases from V and 7 bases from J, with 5 bases between. Germline CDR1 reads MNHEY; CDR2 reads SVGAGI. This CDR3 region has 11 residues.

The DNA of the CDR3 is TGTGCCTCCCAAGGCGGGAGTCTTGTCCATGAGCAGTTCTTC. It codes for CASQGGSLVHEQFF. This chain links TRBV28 with TRBJ2-1; 7 bases fit TRBD2. The CDR3 runs 14 residues. In germline, CDR1 is MDHEN, CDR2 SYDVKM. Losses at the gene ends were 11 bases for V and 8 bases for J; bases not matched to a gene: 15.

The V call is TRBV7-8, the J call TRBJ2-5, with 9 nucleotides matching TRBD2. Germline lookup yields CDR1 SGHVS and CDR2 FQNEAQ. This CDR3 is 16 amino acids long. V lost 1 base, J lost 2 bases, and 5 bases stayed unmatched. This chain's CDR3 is CASSLVGLAGQETQYF. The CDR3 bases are TGTGCCAGCAGCTTAGTGGGCCTAGCGGGGCAAGAGACCCAGTACTTC.

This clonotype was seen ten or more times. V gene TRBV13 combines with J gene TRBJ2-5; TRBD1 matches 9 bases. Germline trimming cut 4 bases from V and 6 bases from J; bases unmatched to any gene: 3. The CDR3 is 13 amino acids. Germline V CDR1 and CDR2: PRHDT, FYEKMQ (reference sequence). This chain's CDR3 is CASSSDRGKTQYF. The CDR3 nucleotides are TGTGCCAGCAGCTCTGACAGGGGGAAGACCCAGTACTTC.

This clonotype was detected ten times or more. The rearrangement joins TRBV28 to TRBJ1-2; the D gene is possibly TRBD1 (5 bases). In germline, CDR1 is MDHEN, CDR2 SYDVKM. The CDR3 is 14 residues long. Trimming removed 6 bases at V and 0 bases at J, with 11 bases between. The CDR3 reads CASRPPGANYGYTF. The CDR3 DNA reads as TGTGCCAGCAGACCCCCGGGGGCTAACTATGGCTACACCTTC.